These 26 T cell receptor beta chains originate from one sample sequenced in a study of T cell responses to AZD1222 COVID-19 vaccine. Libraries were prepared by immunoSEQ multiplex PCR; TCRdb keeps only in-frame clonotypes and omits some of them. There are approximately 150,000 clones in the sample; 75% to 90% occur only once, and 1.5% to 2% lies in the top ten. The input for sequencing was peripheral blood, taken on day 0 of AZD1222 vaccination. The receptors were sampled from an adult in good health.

DNA for the CDR3: TGTGCCAGCAGTTCTCCAGGGTACAATCAGCCCCAGCATTTT. Translated, it gives CASSSPGYNQPQHF. This rearrangement joins TRBV6-6 to TRBJ1-5; a weak D match, TRBD1 (5 bases). V lost 4 bases and J lost 3, with 10 bases in between. Germline lookup yields CDR1 MNHNY and CDR2 SVGAGI (reference sequence). This CDR3 contains 14 residues.

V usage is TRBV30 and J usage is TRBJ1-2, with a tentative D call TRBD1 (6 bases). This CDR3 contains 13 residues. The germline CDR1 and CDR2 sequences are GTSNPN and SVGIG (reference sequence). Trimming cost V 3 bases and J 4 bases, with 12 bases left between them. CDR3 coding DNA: TGTGCCTGGAGCCGCGACAGGCCCTATGGCTACACCTTC. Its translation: CAWSRDRPYGYTF. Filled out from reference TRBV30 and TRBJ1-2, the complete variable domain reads SQTIHQWPATLVQPVGSPLSLECTVEGTSNPNLYWYRQAAGRGLQLLFYSVGIGQISSEVPQNLSASRPQDRQFILSSKKLLLSDSGFYLCAWSRDRPYGYTFGSGTRLTVV.

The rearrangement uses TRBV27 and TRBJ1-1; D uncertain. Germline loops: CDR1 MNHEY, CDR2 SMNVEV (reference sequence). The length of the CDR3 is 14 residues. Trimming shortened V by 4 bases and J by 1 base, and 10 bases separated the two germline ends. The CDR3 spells CASSYRPENTEAFF. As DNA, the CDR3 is TGTGCCAGCAGTTACCGACCCGAGAACACTGAAGCTTTCTTT.

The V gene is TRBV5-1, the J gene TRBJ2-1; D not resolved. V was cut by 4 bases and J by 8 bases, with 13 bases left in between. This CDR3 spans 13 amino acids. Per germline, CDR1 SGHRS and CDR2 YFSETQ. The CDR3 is CASSRRSPDEQFF. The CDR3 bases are TGCGCCAGCAGCCGGCGATCGCCGGATGAGCAGTTCTTC. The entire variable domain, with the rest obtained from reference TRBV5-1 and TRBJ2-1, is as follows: KAGVTQTPRYLIKTRGQQVTLSCSPISGHRSVSWYQQTPGQGLQFLFEYFSETQRNKGNFPGRFSGRQFSNSRSEMNVSTLELGDSALYLCASSRRSPDEQFFGPGTRLTVL.

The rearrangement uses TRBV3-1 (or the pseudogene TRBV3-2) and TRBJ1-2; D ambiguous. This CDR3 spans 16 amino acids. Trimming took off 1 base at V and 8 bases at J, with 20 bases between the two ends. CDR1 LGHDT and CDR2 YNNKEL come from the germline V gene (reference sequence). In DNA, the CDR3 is TGTGCCAGCAGCCAAGCCCTCGGCAGTTTTAGTACCGGCTACACCTTC. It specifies CASSQALGSFSTGYTF.

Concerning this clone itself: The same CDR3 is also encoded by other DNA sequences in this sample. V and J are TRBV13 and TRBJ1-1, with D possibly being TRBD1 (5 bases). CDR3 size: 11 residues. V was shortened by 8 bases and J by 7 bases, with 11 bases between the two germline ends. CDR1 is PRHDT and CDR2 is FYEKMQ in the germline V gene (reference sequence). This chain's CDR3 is CASSLGGEAFF. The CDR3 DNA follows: TGTGCCAGCTCCTTGGGGGGTGAAGCTTTCTTT.

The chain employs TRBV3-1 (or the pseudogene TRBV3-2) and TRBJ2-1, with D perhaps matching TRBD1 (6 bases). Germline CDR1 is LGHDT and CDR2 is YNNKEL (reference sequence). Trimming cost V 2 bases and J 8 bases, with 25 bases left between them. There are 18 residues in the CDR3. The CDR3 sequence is CASSQRLPGPTRGDEQFF. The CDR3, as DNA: TGTGCCAGCAGCCAACGTCTACCGGGGCCGACCAGGGGTGATGAGCAGTTCTTC.

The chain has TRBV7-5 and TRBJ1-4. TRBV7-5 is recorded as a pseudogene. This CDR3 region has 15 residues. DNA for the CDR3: TGTGCCAGAAGACCTCCGGGACCCTCTAATGAAAAACTGTTTTTT. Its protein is CARRPPGPSNEKLFF.

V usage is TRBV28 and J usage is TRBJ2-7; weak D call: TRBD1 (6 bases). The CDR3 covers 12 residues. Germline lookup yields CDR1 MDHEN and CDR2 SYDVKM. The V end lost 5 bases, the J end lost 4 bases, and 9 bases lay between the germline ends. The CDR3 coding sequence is TGTGCCAGCAGTATACAGGGTTACGAGCAGTACTTC. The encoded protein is CASSIQGYEQYF.

The CDR3 DNA follows: TGTGCCAGCAGCTTGGGGAGACACCCGGGGGCCTACGAGCAGTACTTC. Encoded protein: CASSLGRHPGAYEQYF. This chain links TRBV5-8 with TRBJ2-7; TRBD2 might be the D (6 bases). This CDR3 has 16 residues. V lost 0 bases, J lost 2 bases, and 15 bases lay in between. The germline V gene has CDR1 SGHTS and CDR2 YDEGEE.

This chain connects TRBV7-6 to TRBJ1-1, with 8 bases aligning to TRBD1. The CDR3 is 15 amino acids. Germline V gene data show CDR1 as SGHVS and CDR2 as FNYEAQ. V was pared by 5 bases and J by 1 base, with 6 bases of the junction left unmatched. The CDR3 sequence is CASSPGGTGNTEAFF. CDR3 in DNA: TGTGCCAGCAGCCCGGGCGGGACAGGGAACACTGAAGCTTTCTTT.

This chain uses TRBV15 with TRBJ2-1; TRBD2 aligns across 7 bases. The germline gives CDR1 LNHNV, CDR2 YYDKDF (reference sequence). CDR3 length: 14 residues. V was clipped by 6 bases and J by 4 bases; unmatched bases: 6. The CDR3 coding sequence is TGTGCCACCAGTTCGGGGGGAACATACAATGAGCAGTTCTTC. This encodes CATSSGGTYNEQFF.

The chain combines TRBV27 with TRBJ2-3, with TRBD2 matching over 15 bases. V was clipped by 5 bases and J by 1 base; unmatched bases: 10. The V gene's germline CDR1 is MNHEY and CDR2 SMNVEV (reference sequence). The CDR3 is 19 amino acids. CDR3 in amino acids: CASSNGLAGGPWGTDTQYF. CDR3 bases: TGTGCCAGCAGTAACGGACTAGCGGGAGGGCCTTGGGGCACAGATACGCAGTATTTT.

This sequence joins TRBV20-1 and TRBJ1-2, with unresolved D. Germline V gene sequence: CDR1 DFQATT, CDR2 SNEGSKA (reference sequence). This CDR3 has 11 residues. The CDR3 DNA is TGCAGGGCCGACCTAAACTATGGCTACACCTTC. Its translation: CRADLNYGYTF.

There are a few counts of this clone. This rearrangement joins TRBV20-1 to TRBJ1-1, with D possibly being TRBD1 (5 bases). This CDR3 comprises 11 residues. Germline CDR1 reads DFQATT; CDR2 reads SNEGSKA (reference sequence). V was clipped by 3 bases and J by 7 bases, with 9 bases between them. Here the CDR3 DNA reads TGCAGTGCTAGCCGAAGGGGTGAAGCTTTCTTT. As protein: CSASRRGEAFF.

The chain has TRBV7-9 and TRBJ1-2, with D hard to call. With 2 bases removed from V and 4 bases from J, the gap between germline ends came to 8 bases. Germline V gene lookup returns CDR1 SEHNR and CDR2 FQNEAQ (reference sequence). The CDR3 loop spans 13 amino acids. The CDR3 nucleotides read TGTGCCAGCAGCTTACCCGGGCCCTATGGCTACACCTTC. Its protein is CASSLPGPYGYTF.

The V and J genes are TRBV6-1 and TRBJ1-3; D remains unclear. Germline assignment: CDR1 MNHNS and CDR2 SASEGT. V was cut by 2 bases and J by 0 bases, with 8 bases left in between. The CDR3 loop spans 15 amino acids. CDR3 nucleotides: TGTGCCAGCAGTGAACACGGGAGCTCTGGAAACACCATATATTTT. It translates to CASSEHGSSGNTIYF.

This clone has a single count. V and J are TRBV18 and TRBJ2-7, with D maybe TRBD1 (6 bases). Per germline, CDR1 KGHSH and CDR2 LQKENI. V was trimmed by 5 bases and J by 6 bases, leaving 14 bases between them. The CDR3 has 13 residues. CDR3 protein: CASSVLRGGEQYF. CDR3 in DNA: TGTGCCAGCTCAGTTCTCAGGGGTGGCGAGCAGTACTTC.

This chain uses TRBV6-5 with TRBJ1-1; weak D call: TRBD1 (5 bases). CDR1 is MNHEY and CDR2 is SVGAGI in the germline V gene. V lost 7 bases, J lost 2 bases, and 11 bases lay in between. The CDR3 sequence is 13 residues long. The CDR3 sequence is CASTDRPNTEAFF. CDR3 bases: TGTGCCAGCACCGACAGACCTAACACTGAAGCTTTCTTT.

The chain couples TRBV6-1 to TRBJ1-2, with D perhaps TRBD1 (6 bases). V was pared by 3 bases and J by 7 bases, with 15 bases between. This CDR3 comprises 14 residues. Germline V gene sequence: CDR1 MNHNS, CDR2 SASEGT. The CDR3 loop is CASSDLTGLRGYTF. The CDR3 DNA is TGTGCCAGCAGTGATCTGACAGGTTTGCGTGGCTACACCTTC.

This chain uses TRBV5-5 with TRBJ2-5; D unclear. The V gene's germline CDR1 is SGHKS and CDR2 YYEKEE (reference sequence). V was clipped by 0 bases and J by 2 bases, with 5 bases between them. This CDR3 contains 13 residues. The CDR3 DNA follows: TGTGCCAGCAGCTTGGTTACTCAAGAGACCCAGTACTTC. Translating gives CASSLVTQETQYF.

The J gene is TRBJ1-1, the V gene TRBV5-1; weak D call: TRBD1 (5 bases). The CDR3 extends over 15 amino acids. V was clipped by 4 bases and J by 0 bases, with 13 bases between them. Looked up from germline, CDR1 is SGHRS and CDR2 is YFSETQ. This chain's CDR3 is CASSGGRTLNTEAFF. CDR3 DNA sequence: TGCGCCAGCAGCGGGGGGAGGACCCTGAACACTGAAGCTTTCTTT.

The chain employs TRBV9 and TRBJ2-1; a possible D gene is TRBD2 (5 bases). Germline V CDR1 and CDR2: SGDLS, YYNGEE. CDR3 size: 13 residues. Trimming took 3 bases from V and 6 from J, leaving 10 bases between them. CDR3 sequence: CASSDLASNEQFF. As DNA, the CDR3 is TGTGCCAGCAGCGACCTAGCTAGCAATGAGCAGTTCTTC.

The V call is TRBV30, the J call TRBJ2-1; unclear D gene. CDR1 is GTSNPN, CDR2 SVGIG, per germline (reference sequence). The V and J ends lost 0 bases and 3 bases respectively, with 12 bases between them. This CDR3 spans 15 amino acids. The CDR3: CAWSVGAAGYNEQFF. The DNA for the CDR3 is TGTGCCTGGAGTGTCGGCGCAGCAGGCTACAATGAGCAGTTCTTC. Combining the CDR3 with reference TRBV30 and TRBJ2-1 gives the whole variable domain SQTIHQWPATLVQPVGSPLSLECTVEGTSNPNLYWYRQAAGRGLQLLFYSVGIGQISSEVPQNLSASRPQDRQFILSSKKLLLSDSGFYLCAWSVGAAGYNEQFFGPGTRLTVL.

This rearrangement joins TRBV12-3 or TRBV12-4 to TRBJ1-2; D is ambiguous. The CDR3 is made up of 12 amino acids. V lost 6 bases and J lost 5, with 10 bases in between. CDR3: CASRREWYGYTF. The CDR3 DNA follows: TGTGCCAGCAGGAGGGAGTGGTATGGCTACACCTTC.

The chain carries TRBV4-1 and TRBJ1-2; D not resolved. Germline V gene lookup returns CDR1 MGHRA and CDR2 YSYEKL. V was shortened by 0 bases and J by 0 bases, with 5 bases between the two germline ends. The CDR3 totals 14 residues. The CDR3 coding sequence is TGCGCCAGCAGCCAAGATCTAGCTAACTATGGCTACACCTTC. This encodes CASSQDLANYGYTF.